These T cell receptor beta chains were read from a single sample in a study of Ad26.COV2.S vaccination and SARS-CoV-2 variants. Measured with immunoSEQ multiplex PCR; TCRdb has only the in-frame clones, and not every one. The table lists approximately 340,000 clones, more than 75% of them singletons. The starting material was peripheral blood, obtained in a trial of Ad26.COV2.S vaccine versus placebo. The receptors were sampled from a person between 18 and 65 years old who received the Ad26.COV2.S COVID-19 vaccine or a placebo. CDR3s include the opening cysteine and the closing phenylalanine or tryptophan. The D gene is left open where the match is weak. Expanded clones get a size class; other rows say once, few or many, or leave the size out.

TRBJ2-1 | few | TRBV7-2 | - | TGTGCCAGCAGCTTAACTTTAGCGGTCGGGGGCGAGCAGTTCTTC | CASSLTLAVGGEQFF
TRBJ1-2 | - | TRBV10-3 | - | TGTGCCATCAGTGATGGCCCAGGGGACACCTTC | CAISDGPGDTF
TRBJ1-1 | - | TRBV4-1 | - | TGCGCCAGCAGCCAACTATTGAGGTCTGACACTGAAGCTTTCTTT | CASSQLLRSDTEAFF
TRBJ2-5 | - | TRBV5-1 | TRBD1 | TGCGCCAGCAGCTTGGAAGGGACAGGTCAAGAGACCCAGTACTTC | CASSLEGTGQETQYF
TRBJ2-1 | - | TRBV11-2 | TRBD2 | TGTGCCAGCAGCCAAGAGGGACTAGCGGCTGAGCAGTTCTTC | CASSQEGLAAEQFF
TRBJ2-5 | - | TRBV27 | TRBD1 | TGTGCCAGCGCGGACAGGTCCCCGGCCGGGGAGACCCAGTACTTC | CASADRSPAGETQYF
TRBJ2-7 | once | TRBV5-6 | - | TGTGCCAGCAGCTTGCCACAGGGTTACGAGCAGTACTTC | CASSLPQGYEQYF
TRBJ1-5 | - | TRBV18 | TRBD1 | TGTGCCAGCTCACCAGAGGGACAGAGCAATCAGCCCCAGCATTTT | CASSPEGQSNQPQHF
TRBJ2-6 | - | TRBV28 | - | TGTGCCAGCAGTTTATGGGTATCTGGGGCCAACGTCCTGACTTTC | CASSLWVSGANVLTF
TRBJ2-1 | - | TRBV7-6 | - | TGTGCCAGCAGCTTATTCGCTCTTAGCGGCTACCCGGATATCAGCTCCTACAATGAGCAGTTCTTC | CASSLFALSGYPDISSYNEQFF
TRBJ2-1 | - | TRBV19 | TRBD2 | TGTGCCAGTAGTATAGATAAGGGGAGGGGTGAGCAGTTCTTC | CASSIDKGRGEQFF
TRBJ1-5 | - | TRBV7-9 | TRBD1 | TGTGCCAGCAGCTTAGAGGGGGCATGGGAAGAGGGTCAGCCCCAGCATTTT | CASSLEGAWEEGQPQHF
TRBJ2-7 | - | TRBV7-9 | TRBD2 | TGTGCCAGCAGCTTAGGAGCGGGAGGGCCTGGGCAGTACTTC | CASSLGAGGPGQYF
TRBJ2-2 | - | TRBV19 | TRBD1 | TGTGCCAGTAGTATACGGGACAGGACCGGGGAGCTGTTTTTT | CASSIRDRTGELFF
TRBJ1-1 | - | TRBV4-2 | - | TGTGCCAGCAGCCAAGGAAGGGGCCTTCAGGGACTTGAAGCTTTCTTT | CASSQGRGLQGLEAFF
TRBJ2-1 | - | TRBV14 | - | TGTGCCACCTCAAACCGGAGGGCGGCCTACAATGAGCAGTTCTTC | CATSNRRAAYNEQFF
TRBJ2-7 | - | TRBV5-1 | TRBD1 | TGCGCCAGCAGCCAATACCGGGACAGGGGGTTATACGAGCAGTACTTC | CASSQYRDRGLYEQYF
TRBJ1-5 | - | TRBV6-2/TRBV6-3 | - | TGTGCCAGCAGTTACTGGCGACAGAGTAGCAATCAGCCCCAGCATTTT | CASSYWRQSSNQPQHF
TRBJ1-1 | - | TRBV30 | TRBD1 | TGTGCCTGGAGTTTGGCAGGGGGCACTGAAGCTTTCTTT | CAWSLAGGTEAFF
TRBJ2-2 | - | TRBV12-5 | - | TGTGCTAGTGGTTTATCAGTGAACACCGGGGAGCTGTTTTTT | CASGLSVNTGELFF
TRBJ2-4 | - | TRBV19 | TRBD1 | TGTGCCAGTAGTACCGGGACAGTCGGGGCCAAAAACATTCAGTACTTC | CASSTGTVGAKNIQYF
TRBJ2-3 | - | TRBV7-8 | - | TGTGCCAGCAGCTTCCAGGACACAGATACGCAGTATTTT | CASSFQDTDTQYF
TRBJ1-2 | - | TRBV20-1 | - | TGCAGTGCTAGTGGGGGTATTAACTATGGCTACACCTTC | CSASGGINYGYTF
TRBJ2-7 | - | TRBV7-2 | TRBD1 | TGTGCCAGCAGCTTAGCGTTAAGGGGGCGCGACGAGCAGTACTTC | CASSLALRGRDEQYF
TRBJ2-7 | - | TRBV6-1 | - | TGTGCCAGCAGTGAACGGCTAGCGAGCTCCTACGAGCAGTACTTC | CASSERLASSYEQYF
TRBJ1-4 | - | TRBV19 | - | TGTGCCAGTAGTACCTACAGTGCGACTAATGAAAAACTGTTTTTT | CASSTYSATNEKLFF
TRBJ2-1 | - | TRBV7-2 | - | TGTGCCAGCAGCTGGACGGGAAACAATGAGCAGTTCTTC | CASSWTGNNEQFF
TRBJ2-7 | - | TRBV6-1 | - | TGTGCCAGCAGTGATATGCGGGACAGCACCTACGAGCAGTACTTC | CASSDMRDSTYEQYF
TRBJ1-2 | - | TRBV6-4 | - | TGTGCCAGCAGTGAACAGCCGGGGCGATATGGCTACACCTTC | CASSEQPGRYGYTF
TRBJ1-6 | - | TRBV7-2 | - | TGTGCCAGCAGCTTGCGGCAGGATAATTCACCCCTCCACTTT | CASSLRQDNSPLHF
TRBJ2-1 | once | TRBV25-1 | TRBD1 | TGTGCCAGCAGTGAAAGAACAGGGGTGAGTGAGCAGTTCTTC | CASSERTGVSEQFF
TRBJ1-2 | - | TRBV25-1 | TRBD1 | TGTGCCAGCAGGGAACAGGGGAACTATGGCTACACCTTC | CASREQGNYGYTF
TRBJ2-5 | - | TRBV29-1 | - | TGCAGCGTTGTGGGGGGCGCGAGAGGAGAGACCCAGTACTTC | CSVVGGARGETQYF
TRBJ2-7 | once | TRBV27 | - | TGTGCCAGCAGTTTACGCGGCCTCGTCTACGAGCAGTACTTC | CASSLRGLVYEQYF
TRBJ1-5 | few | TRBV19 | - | TGTGCCAGTACGGAACGGACAAGTAGCAATCAGCCCCAGCATTTT | CASTERTSSNQPQHF
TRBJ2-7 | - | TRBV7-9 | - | TGTGCCAGCAGCTTCGGACGGACCAGAGGGGAGCAGTACTTC | CASSFGRTRGEQYF
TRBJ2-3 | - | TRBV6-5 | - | TGTGCCAGCAGCCGAAGAGGGGGGGCCTCAGATACGCAGTATTTT | CASSRRGGASDTQYF
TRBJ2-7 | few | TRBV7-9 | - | TGTGCCAGCAGCTTAGTCGAGAGGCCCCTCTACGAGCAGTACTTC | CASSLVERPLYEQYF
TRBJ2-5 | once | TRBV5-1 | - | TGCGCCAGCAGCGTCCGGGACCTCCAAGAGACCCAGTACTTC | CASSVRDLQETQYF
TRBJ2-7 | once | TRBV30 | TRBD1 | TGTGCCGGAACCGGGACAGGGAGATACGAGCAGTACTTC | CAGTGTGRYEQYF
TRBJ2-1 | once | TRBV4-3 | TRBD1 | TGCGCCAGCAGCCCCCAAGGGGGCACACCACCTTTCAACAATGAGCAGTTCTTC | CASSPQGGTPPFNNEQFF
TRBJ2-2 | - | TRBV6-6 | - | TGTGCCAGCATAACACAGGGCCCCGGGGAGCTGTTTTTT | CASITQGPGELFF
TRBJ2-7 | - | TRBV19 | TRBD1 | TGTGCCAGTAAAGCTGGACAGGGGCCCTACGAGCAGTACTTC | CASKAGQGPYEQYF
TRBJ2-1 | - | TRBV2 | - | TGTGCCAGCAGTCTGTATGTGGTTAACAATGAGCAGTTCTTC | CASSLYVVNNEQFF
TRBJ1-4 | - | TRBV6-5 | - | TGTGCCAGCAGTACTCACACAGGGAGGGAAAAACTGTTTTTT | CASSTHTGREKLFF
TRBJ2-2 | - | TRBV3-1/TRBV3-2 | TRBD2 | TGTGCCAGCAGCCAAGACTTCGGGGGGGCGCGTTTCACCGGGGAGCTGTTTTTT | CASSQDFGGARFTGELFF
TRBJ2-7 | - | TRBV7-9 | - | TGTGCCAGCAGCTTAGCGGTTGCTAGTTCCTACGAGCAGTACTTC | CASSLAVASSYEQYF
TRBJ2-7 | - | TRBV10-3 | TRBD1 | TGTGCCATCAGTGAGCCTAGGACAGGGGCGGGCGAGCAGTACTTC | CAISEPRTGAGEQYF
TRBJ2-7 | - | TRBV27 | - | TGTGCCAGCAGGAGGTCCGGGGGCGCCTTTCTAGACTTC | CASRRSGGAFLDF
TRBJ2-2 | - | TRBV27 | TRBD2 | TGTGCCAGCAGCCATCGGACTAGCTGGACCGGGGAGCTGTTTTTT | CASSHRTSWTGELFF
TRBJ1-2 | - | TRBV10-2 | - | TGCGCCAGCAGTGAGTGGGGGGGCTATGGCTACACCTTC | CASSEWGGYGYTF
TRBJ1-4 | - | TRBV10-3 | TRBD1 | TGTGCCATCAGTGATCCAGGGGGCCCGAACGAAAAACTGTTTTTT | CAISDPGGPNEKLFF
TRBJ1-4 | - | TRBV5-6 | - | TGTGCCAGCAGCTTCTTTAAGCAGGGCCGGGTTAATGAAAAACTGTTTTTT | CASSFFKQGRVNEKLFF
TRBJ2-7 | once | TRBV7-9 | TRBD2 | TGTGCCAGCAGCTTAGCGTCGCTAGCGGGAGCGCAGTACTTC | CASSLASLAGAQYF
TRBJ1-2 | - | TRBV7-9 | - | TGTGCCAGCAGCCCTCTCGACAGCGGGTATGGCTACACCTTC | CASSPLDSGYGYTF